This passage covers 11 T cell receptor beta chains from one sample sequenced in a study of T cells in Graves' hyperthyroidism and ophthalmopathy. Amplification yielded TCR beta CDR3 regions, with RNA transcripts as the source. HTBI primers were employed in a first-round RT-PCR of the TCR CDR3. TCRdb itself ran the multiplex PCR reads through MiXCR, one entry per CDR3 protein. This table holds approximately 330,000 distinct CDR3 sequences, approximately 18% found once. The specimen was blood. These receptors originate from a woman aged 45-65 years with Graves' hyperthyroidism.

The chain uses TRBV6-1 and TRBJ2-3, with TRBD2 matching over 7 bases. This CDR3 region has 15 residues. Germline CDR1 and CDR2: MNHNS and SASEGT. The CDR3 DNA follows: TGTGCAACCGTCGCGAGTCACGAAGCGGGGAGTACGCAGTATTTT. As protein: CATVASHEAGSTQYF.

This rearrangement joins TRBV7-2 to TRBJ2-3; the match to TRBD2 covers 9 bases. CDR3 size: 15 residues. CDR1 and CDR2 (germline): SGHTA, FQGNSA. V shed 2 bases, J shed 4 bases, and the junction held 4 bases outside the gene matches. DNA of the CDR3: TGTGCCAGCAGCTTAAAGCTAGCGGGATCAGATACGCAGTATTTT. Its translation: CASSLKLAGSDTQYF.

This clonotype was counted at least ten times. The CDR3 is CASSLGTGLGVWGQPQHF. CDR3 bases: TGTGCCAGCAGTTTGGGGACAGGGCTGGGTGTTTGGGGTCAGCCCCAGCATTTT. The rearrangement uses TRBV28 and TRBJ1-5; TRBD1 agrees at 9 bases. The germline CDR1 and CDR2 sequences are MDHEN and SYDVKM. CDR3 length: 18 residues. V dropped 3 bases and J dropped 6; count of bases not matched to a gene: 15. The full variable domain, completed using reference TRBV28 and TRBJ1-5, is DVKVTQSSRYLVKRTGEKVFLECVQDMDHENMFWYRQDPGLGLRLIYFSYDVKMKEKGDIPEGYSVSREKKERFSLILESASTNQTSMYLCASSLGTGLGVWGQPQHFGDGTRLSIL.

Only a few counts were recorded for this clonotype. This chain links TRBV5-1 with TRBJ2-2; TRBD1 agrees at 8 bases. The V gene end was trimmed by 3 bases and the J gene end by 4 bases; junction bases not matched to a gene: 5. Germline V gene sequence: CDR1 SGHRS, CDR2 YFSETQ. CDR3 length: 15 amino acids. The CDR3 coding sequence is TGCGCCAGCAGCTCGTGGACAGGGAGCACCGGGGAGCTGTTTTTT. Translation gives CASSSWTGSTGELFF.

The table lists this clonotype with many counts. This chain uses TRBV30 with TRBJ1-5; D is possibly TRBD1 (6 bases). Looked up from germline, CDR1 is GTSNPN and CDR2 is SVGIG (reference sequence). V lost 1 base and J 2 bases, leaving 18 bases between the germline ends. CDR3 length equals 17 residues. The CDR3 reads CAWSEGEQGNGNQPQHF. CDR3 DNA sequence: TGTGCCTGGAGTGAAGGGGAACAGGGTAACGGCAATCAGCCCCAGCATTTT.

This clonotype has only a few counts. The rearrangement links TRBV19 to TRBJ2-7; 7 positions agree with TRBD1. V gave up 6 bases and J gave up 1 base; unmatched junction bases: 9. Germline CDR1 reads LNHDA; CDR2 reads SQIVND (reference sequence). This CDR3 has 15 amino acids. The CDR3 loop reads CASRDPGQSSYEQYF. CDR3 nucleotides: TGTGCCAGTAGAGATCCGGGACAGAGTTCCTACGAGCAGTACTTC.

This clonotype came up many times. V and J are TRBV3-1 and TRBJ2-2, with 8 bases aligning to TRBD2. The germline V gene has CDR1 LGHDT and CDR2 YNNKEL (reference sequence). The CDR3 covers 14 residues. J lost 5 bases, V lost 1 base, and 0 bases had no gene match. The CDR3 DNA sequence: TGTGCCAGCAGCCAAGGACTAGCGACCGGGGAGCTGTTTTTT. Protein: CASSQGLATGELFF.

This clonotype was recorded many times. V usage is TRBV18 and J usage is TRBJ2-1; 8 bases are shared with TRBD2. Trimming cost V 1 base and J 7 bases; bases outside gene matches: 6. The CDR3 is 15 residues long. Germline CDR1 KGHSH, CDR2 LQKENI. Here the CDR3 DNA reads TGTGCCAGCTCACCACAGGGACTAGATGGTAATGAGCAGTTCTTC. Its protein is CASSPQGLDGNEQFF.

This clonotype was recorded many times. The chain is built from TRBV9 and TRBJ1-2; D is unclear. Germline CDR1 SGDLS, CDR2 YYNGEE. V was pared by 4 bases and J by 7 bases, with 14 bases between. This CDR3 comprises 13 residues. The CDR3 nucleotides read TGTGCCAGCAGCCCCGGAGTGGAGAGTGGCTACACCTTC. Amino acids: CASSPGVESGYTF.

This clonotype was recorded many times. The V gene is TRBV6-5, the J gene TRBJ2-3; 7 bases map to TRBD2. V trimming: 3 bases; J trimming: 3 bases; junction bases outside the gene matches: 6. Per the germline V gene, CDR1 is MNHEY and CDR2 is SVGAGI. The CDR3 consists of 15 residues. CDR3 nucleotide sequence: TGTGCCAGCAGTTATACCGGGGGAGGGACAGATACGCAGTATTTT. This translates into CASSYTGGGTDTQYF.

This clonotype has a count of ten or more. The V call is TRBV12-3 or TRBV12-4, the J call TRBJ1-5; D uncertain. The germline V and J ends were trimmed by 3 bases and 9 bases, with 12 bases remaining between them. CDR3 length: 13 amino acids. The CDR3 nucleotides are TGTGCCAGCAGTTTTAGCGGGATGCGGCCCCAGCATTTT. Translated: CASSFSGMRPQHF.